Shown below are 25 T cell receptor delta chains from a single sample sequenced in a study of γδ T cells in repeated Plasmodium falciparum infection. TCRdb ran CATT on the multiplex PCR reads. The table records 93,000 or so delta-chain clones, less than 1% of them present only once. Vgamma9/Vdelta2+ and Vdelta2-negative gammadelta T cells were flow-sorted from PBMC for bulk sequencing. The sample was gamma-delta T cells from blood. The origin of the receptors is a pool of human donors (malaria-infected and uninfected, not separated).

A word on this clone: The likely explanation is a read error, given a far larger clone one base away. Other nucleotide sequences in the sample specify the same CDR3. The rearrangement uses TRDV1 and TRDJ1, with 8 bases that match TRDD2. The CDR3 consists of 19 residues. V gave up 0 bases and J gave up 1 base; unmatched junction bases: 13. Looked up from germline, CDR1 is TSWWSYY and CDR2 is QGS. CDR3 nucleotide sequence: TGTGCTCTTGGGGAACTTCATCTTCCTACGAAGGGCTCCACCGATAAACTCATCTTT. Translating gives CALGELHLPTKGSTDKLIF.

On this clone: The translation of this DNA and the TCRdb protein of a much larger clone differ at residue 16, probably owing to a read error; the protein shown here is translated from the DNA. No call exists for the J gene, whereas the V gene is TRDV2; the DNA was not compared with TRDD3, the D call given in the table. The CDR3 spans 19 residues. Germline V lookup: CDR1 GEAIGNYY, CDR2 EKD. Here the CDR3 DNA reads TGTGCCTGTGACCCTGTACTGGGGGATACGCCTTTGTACACCGATAACCTCATCTTT. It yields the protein CACDPVLGDTPLYTDNLIF.

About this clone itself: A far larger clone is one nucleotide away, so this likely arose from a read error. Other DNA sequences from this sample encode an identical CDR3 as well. CDR3: CACDTVLGASYTDKLIF. The CDR3 nucleotides read TGTGCCTGTGACACGGTTCTGGGGGCCTCGTACACCGATAAACTCATCTTT. The V and J genes are TRDV2 and TRDJ1; 7 bases line up with TRDD3. TCRdb gives no J gene; it was assigned here by matching the DNA to germline. This CDR3 comprises 17 residues. Germline assignment: CDR1 GEAIGNYY and CDR2 EKD. The junction had 10 bases not matched to a gene; V was cut back by 1 base and J by 0 bases.

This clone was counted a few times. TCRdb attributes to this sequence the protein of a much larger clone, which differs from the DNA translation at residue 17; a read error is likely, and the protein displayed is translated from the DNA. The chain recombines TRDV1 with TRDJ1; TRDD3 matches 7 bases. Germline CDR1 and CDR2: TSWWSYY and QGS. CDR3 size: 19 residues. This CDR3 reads CALGGGVLRIRSYTDKFIF. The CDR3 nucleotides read TGTGCTCTTGGGGGGGGCGTCCTCAGGATACGCTCGTACACCGATAAATTCATCTTT.

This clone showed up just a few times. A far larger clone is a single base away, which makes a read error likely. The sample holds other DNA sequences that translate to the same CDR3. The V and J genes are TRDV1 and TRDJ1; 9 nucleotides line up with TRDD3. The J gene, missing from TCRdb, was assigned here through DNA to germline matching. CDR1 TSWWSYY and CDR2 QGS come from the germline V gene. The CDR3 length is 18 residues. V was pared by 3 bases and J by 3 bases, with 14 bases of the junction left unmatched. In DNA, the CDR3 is TGTGCTCTTGGGGATGGTAGGGGTCGGGGGATACCCCCCGATAAACTCATCTTT. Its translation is CALGDGRGRGIPPDKLIF.

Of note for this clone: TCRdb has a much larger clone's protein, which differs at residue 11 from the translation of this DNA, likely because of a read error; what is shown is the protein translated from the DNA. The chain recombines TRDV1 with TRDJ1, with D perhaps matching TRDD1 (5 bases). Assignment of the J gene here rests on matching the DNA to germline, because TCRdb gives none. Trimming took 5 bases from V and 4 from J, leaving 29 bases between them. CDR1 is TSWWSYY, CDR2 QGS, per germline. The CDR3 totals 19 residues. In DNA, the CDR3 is TGTGCTCTTGGGTCCCATTGTCCGAATAGACACCTCGCGGACGATAAACTCATCTTT. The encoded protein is CALGSHCPNRHLADDKLIF.

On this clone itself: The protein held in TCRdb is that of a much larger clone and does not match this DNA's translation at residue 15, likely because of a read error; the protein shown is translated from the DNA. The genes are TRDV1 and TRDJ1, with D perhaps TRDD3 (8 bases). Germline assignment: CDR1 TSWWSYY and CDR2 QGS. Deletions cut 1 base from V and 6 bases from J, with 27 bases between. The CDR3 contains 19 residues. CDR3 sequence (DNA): TGTGCTCTTGGGGAACGTAGTATATTCCTACGCAGTGGGGGATATAAACTCATCTTT. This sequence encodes CALGERSIFLRSGGYKLIF.

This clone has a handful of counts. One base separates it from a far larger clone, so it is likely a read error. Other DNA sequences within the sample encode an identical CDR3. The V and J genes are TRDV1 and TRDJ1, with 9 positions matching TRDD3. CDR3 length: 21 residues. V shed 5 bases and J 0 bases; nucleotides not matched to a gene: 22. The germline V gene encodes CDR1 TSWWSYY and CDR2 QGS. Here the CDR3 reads CALGLLPDVLGDQPNTDKLIF. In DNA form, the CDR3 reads TGTGCTCTTGGGCTCCTTCCTGACGTACTGGGGGACCAGCCTAACACCGATAAACTCATCTTT.

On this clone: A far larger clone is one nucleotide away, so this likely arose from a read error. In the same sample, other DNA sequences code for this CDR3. For the CDR3, the DNA is TGTGCCTGTGACACCGTTGTTTCCTTACGTTTGGGGGATACGCGAGGAACCGACAAACTCATCTTT. It yields the protein CACDTVVSLRLGDTRGTDKLIF. The chain is built from TRDV2 and TRDJ1, with 11 bases matching TRDD3. The J gene, left out of TCRdb, was set here by checking the DNA against germline. This CDR3 comprises 22 residues. Germline lookup yields CDR1 GEAIGNYY and CDR2 EKD.

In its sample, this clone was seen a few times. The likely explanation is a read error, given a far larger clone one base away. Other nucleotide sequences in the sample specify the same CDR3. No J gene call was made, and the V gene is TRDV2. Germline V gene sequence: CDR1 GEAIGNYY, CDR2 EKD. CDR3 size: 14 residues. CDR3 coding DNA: TGTGCCTGTGTCCCAGGTACTGAGGCCCTAAAGCTCATCTTT. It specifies CACVPGTEALKLIF.

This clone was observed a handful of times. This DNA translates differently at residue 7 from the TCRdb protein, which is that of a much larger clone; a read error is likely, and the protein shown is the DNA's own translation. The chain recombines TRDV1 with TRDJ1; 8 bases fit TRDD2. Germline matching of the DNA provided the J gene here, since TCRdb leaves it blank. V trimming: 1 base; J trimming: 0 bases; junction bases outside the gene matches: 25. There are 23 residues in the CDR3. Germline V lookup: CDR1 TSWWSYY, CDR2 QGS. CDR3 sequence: CALGEPLPTTGLWGWGHTDKLIF. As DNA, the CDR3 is TGTGCTCTTGGGGAACCGCTTCCTACTACCGGCCTCTGGGGCTGGGGACACACCGATAAACTCATCTTT.

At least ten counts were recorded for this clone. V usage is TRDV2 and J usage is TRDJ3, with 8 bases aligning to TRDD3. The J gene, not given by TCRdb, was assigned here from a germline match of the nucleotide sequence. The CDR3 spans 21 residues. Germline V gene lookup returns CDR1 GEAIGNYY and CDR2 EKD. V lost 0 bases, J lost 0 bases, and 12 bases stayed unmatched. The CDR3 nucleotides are TGTGCCTGTGACACCGCCGGTACTGGGGGGCCGAGCTCCTGGGACACCCGACAGATGTTTTTC. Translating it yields CACDTAGTGGPSSWDTRQMFF.

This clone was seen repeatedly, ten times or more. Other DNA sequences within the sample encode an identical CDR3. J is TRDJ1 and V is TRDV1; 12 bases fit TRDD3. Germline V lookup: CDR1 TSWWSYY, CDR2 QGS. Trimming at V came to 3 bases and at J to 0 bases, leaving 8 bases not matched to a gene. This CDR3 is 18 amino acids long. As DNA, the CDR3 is TGTGCTCTTGGGGACCCACTGGGGGATACCCCCTACACCGATAAACTCATCTTT. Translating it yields CALGDPLGDTPYTDKLIF.

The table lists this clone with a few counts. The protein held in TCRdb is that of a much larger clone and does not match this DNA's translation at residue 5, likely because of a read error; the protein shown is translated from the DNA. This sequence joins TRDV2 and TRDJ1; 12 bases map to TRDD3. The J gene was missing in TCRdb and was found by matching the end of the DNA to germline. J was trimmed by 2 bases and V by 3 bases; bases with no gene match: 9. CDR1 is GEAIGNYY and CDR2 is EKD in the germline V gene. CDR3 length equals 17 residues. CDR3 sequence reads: CACDAVGLGDTTDKLIF. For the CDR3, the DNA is TGTGCCTGTGACGCCGTAGGACTGGGGGATACAACCGATAAACTCATCTTT.

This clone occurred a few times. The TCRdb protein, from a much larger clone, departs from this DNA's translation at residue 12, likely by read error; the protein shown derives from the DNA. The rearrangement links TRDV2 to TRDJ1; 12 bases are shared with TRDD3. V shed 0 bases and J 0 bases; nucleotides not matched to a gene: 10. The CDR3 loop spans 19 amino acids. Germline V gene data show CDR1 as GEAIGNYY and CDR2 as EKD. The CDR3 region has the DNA TGTGCCTGTGACACCGGGATCTGGGGGATACGCAGGTACACCGATAAACTCATCTTT. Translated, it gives CACDTGIWGIRRYTDKLIF.

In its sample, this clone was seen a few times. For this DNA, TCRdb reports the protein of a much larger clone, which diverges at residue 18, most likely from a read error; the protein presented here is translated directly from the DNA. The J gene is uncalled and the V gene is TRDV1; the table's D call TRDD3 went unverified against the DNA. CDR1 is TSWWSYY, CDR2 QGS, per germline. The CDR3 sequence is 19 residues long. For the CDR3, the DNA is TGTGCTCTTGGGAGACGTTCCAAACAGGTGGGGACTTACACCGATAAACTCACCTTT. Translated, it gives CALGRRSKQVGTYTDKLTF.

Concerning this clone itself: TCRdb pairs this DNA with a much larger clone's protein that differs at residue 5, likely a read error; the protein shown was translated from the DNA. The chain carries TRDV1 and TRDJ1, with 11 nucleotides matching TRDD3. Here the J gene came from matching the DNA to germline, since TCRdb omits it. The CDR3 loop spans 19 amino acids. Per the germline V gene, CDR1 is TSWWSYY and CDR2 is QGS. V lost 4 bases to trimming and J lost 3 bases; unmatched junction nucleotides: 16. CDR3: CALGGSPVLGDKSPDKLIF. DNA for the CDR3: TGTGCTCTTGGGGGATCCCCTGTACTGGGGGATAAATCCCCCGATAAACTCATCTTT.

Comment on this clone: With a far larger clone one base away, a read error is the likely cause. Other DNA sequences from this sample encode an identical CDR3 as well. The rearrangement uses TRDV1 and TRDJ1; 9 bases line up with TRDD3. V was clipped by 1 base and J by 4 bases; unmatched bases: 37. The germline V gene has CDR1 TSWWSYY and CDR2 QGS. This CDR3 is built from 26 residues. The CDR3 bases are TGTGCTCTTGGGGAACGATCCTTCCCAAAGACCCAAGTATTACTGGGGGAATGTCGAGCGAACGATAAACTCATCTTT. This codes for CALGERSFPKTQVLLGECRANDKLIF.

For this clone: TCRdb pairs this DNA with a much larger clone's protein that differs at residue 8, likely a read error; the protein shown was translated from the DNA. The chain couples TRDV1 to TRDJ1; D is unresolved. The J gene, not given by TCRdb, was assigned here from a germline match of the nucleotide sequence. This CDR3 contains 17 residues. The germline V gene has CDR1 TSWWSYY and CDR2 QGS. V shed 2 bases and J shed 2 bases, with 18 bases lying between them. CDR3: CALGECPHTLRTDKLIF. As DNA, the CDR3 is TGTGCTCTTGGGGAATGCCCCCATACCCTGAGGACCGATAAACTCATCTTT.

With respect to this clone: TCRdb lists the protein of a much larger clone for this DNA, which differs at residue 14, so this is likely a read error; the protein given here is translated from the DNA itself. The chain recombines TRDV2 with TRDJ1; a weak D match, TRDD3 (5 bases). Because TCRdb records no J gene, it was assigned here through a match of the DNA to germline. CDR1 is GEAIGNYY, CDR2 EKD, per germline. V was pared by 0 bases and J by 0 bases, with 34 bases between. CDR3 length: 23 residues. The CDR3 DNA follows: TGTGCCTGTGACACCGTTGGCCACGGCGGGGACTGGAACCGTAAGGAGTACACCGATAAACTCATCTTT. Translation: CACDTVGHGGDWNRKEYTDKLIF.

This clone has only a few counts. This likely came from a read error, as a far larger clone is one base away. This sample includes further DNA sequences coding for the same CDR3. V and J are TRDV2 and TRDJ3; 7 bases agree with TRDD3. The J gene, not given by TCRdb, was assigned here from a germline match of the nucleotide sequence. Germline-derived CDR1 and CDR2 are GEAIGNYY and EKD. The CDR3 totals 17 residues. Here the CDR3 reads CACDEELGKKDTRQMFF. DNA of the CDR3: TGTGCCTGTGACGAAGAACTGGGGAAGAAAGACACCCGGCAGATGTTTTTC.

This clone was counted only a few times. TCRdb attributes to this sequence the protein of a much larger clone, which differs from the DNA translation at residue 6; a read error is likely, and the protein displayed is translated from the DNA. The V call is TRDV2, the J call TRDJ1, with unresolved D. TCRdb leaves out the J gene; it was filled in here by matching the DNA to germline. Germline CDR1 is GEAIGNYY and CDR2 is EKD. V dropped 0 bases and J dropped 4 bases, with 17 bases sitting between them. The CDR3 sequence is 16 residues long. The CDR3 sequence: CACDTVGVGRNDKLIF. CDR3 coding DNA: TGTGCCTGTGACACCGTCGGGGTAGGACGGAACGATAAACTCATCTTT.

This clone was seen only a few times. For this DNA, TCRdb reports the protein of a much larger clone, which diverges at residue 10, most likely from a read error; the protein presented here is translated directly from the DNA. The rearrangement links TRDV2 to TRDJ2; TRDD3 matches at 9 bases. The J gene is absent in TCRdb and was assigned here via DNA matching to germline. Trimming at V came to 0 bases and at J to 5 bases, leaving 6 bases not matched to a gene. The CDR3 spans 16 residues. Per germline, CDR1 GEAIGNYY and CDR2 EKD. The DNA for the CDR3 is TGTGCCTGTGACACCGTAGGGGATACGGACACAGCACAACTCTTCTTT. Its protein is CACDTVGDTDTAQLFF.

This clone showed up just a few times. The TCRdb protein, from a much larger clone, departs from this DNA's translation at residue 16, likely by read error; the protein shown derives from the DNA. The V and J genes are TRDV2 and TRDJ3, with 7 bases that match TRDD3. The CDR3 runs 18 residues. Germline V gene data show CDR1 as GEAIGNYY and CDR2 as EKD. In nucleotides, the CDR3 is TGTGCCTGTGACACCGGGGGATTCAGCTCCTGGGACACCCGACAGCTGTTTTTC. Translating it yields CACDTGGFSSWDTRQLFF.

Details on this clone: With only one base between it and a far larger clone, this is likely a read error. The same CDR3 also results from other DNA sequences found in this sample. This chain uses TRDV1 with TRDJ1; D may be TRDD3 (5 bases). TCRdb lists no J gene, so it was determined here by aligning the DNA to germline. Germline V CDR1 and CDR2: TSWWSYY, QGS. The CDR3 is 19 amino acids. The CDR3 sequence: CALGELESSRSFITDKLIF. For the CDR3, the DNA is TGTGCCCTTGGGGAACTAGAGTCGTCCCGGTCCTTTATTACCGATAAACTCATCTTT.